These 10 T cell receptor beta chains were sequenced from one sample in a study of spatial heterogeneity in lung cancer. TCRdb redid the calling of the 5' RACE reads with MiXCR, one entry per CDR3 protein. The repertoire consists of tens of thousands of distinct CDR3 sequences, with about 10% occurring once and the leading ten covering 28%. The time point is: blood at routine non-recurrence follow-up after resection. The starting material was PBMCs, obtained at follow-up. The receptors stem from a female donor with early-stage non-small cell lung cancer.

This clonotype was seen a few times. This chain joins TRBV29-1 and TRBJ2-3; D remains ambiguous. Between the trimmed V and J ends, which lost 2 bases and 1 base, there was a span of 7 bases. Germline assignment: CDR1 SQVTM and CDR2 ANQGSEA. The CDR3 runs to 13 residues. CDR3 sequence (DNA): TGCAGCGTTGAAACAGCACGCACAGATACGCAGTATTTT. It is translated as CSVETARTDTQYF.

This clonotype has more than one count but fewer than ten. V gene TRBV11-1 combines with J gene TRBJ2-3; D possibly matches TRBD1 or TRBD2 (5 bases each). V was cut by 1 base and J by 9 bases, with 8 bases left in between. The CDR3 has 12 residues. Germline V CDR1 and CDR2: SGHAT, FQDESV (reference sequence). Written as DNA, the CDR3 is TGTGCCAGCAGCTTAGTCGGGACGACGCAGTATTTT. This encodes CASSLVGTTQYF.

This clonotype was counted between two and nine times. The V gene is TRBV15, the J gene TRBJ2-1; D is ambiguous. The V end lost 5 bases, the J end lost 4 bases, and 12 bases lay between the germline ends. Germline loops: CDR1 LNHNV, CDR2 YYDKDF (reference sequence). The CDR3 loop spans 14 amino acids. CDR3 protein: CATSERQVYNEQFF. Written as DNA, the CDR3 is TGTGCCACCAGCGAGAGGCAGGTATACAATGAGCAGTTCTTC.

At least ten counts were recorded for this clonotype. The chain carries TRBV4-2 and TRBJ2-1, with 7 bases lining up with TRBD1. Germline CDR1 LGHNA, CDR2 YNFKEQ. V dropped 4 bases and J dropped 7; count of bases not matched to a gene: 1. CDR3 length: 12 residues. The CDR3 region has the DNA TGTGCCAGCAGCCTACAGGGGAATGAGCAGTTCTTC. Protein: CASSLQGNEQFF.

V is TRBV7-2 and J is TRBJ1-1, with D uncertain. The ends were cut back, 8 bases at V and 1 base at J, with 11 bases in the middle. The CDR3 loop spans 13 amino acids. Germline V lookup: CDR1 SGHTA, CDR2 FQGNSA. CDR3 nucleotide sequence: TGTGCCAGCTTGGCCCAATGGAACACTGAAGCTTTCTTT. Translation: CASLAQWNTEAFF.

The V call is TRBV4-1, the J call TRBJ1-1, with D unresolved. V was clipped by 1 base and J by 4 bases, with 7 bases between them. Germline V lookup: CDR1 MGHRA, CDR2 YSYEKL. This CDR3 spans 13 amino acids. CDR3 in amino acids: CASSQVRSTEAFF. CDR3 coding DNA: TGCGCCAGCAGCCAAGTACGGTCCACTGAAGCTTTCTTT.

This clonotype was seen a few times. The chain is built from TRBV28 and TRBJ1-2; D might be TRBD1 (5 bases). The CDR3 has 16 residues. Trimming stripped 5 bases from V and 6 bases from J, with 22 bases between. CDR1 MDHEN and CDR2 SYDVKM come from the germline V gene. The CDR3 DNA is TGTGCCAGCAGTCCCGCGGACACTCCCTTTCGAGATGGCTACACCTTC. It specifies CASSPADTPFRDGYTF.

This clonotype was counted a few times. The V call is TRBV3-1, the J call TRBJ2-1; TRBD2 matches 9 bases. V shed 2 bases, J shed 0 bases, and the junction held 5 bases outside the gene matches. This CDR3 is 17 amino acids long. The germline gives CDR1 LGHDT, CDR2 YNNKEL (reference sequence). The CDR3 loop reads CASSQQQRGDSYNEQFF. CDR3 DNA: TGTGCCAGCAGCCAACAACAGCGGGGGGACTCCTACAATGAGCAGTTCTTC.

In the case of this clonotype: At one end, the junction sequence differs from germline, possibly due to a read error. The rearrangement joins TRBV10-3 to TRBJ2-2, with D uncertain. Germline CDR1 ENHRY, CDR2 SYGVKD. There are 12 residues in the CDR3. CDR3 bases: TGTGCCAACAGTGCGGACGGCGGGGAGCTGTTTTTT. This gives the protein CANSADGGELFF.

This clonotype has ten or more counts. The V gene is TRBV12-3 or TRBV12-4, the J gene TRBJ2-7; 12 bases match TRBD2. Trimming took 7 bases from V and 4 from J; bases not matched to a gene: 8. This CDR3 has 15 residues. The chain's CDR3 is CASTLASGGAYEQYF. The CDR3 DNA follows: TGTGCCAGCACCCTGGCTAGCGGGGGGGCATACGAGCAGTACTTC.